The 18 T cell receptor beta chains below were found in one sample sequenced in a study of regulatory T cells in long-lasting Graves disease. TCR beta libraries were built with iRepertoire HTBI primers and Arm-PCR of CDR3 regions. MiXCR, run by TCRdb on the multiplex PCR reads, gives a single entry per CDR3 protein. The sample consists of over 400,000 distinct CDR3 sequences, about 15% of them appearing once. Time point here: newly diagnosed GD, antithyroid drugs for less than 3 months. RNA extracted from PBMCs served as the sequencing template. This sample also appeared in a second study, on T cells in Graves' hyperthyroidism and ophthalmopathy.

Sequenced material: peripheral blood mononuclear cells (PBMCs), taken at new diagnosis, from a patient treated with antithyroid drugs. Receptor source: a woman in her fifties or sixties with Graves disease.

This clonotype showed up just a few times. The chain is built from TRBV10-3 and TRBJ2-3; D gene uncertain. This CDR3 region has 12 residues. The V gene's germline CDR1 is ENHRY and CDR2 SYGVKD. V was pared by 0 bases and J by 6 bases, with 4 bases between. The CDR3 nucleotides read TGTGCCATCAGTGAGTCAGCTGATACGCAGTATTTT. Its protein product is CAISESADTQYF.

This clonotype was seen more than once but under ten times. The chain uses TRBV11-2 and TRBJ2-2, with D possibly being TRBD1 (6 bases). The germline V gene has CDR1 SGHAT and CDR2 FQNNGV. Trimming removed 1 base from V and 5 bases from J, with 11 bases in between. The CDR3 consists of 15 residues. This CDR3 is CASSLGGLGTGELFF. Here the CDR3 DNA reads TGTGCCAGCAGCTTAGGGGGGCTGGGGACCGGGGAGCTGTTTTTT.

This clonotype occurred a few times. Here the CDR3 DNA reads TGTGCCATCATGGGCGGGAGTAACCCGAACACCGGGGAGCTGTTTTTT. Amino acids: CAIMGGSNPNTGELFF. The V and J genes are TRBV10-3 and TRBJ2-2, with 7 bases aligning to TRBD2. The J segment lost 0 bases and the V segment lost 7 bases, leaving 8 bases of the junction unmatched. CDR3 length: 16 residues. CDR1 and CDR2 (germline): ENHRY, SYGVKD.

Turning to this clonotype: A read error is possible here, since a much larger clone lies one base away. The V call is TRBV12-3 or TRBV12-4, the J call TRBJ1-5; D is unresolved. CDR3 length: 13 amino acids. Trimming removed 8 bases from V and 4 bases from J, with 12 bases in between. For the CDR3, the DNA is TGTGCCAGCGGTACACAGCAGAATCAGCCCCAGCATTTT. Its protein is CASGTQQNQPQHF.

The V gene is TRBV2, the J gene TRBJ1-1; tentative D call: TRBD1 (5 bases). The CDR3 consists of 16 residues. Trimming cost V 0 bases and J 0 bases, with 11 bases left between them. Per germline, CDR1 SNHLY and CDR2 FYNNEI. In DNA form, the CDR3 reads TGTGCCAGCAGTGAAGCAGGGGCCTACTTGAACACTGAAGCTTTCTTT. Encoded protein: CASSEAGAYLNTEAFF.

This clonotype was seen at least ten times. The chain is built from TRBV20-1 and TRBJ2-5, with D perhaps TRBD2 (6 bases). Between the trimmed V and J ends, which lost 4 bases and 4 bases, there was a span of 10 bases. Germline CDR1 and CDR2: DFQATT and SNEGSKA (reference sequence). The CDR3 is 12 residues long. As DNA, the CDR3 is TGCAGTGCTACAAAGGGAGGAGAGACCCAGTACTTC. This gives the protein CSATKGGETQYF.

This rearrangement joins TRBV5-1 to TRBJ1-3; D is uncertain. The V gene lost 2 bases and the J gene lost 3 bases, with 9 bases spanning the gap. This CDR3 is built from 14 residues. In germline, CDR1 is SGHRS, CDR2 YFSETQ. CDR3 nucleotide sequence: TGCGCCAGCAGCTTCGGGGATATTGGAAACACCATATATTTT. Protein: CASSFGDIGNTIYF. The full variable domain, rest sourced from reference TRBV5-1 and TRBJ1-3, is KAGVTQTPRYLIKTRGQQVTLSCSPISGHRSVSWYQQTPGQGLQFLFEYFSETQRNKGNFPGRFSGRQFSNSRSEMNVSTLELGDSALYLCASSFGDIGNTIYFGEGSWLTVV.

On this clonotype itself: A read error may account for a junction end that differs from germline. The chain couples TRBV18 to TRBJ2-5; D may be TRBD2 (7 bases). Germline CDR1 KGHSH, CDR2 LQKENI. This CDR3 has 18 residues. CDR3 loop: CASSPAPRGAMYQETQYF. The CDR3 nucleotides are TGCGCCAGCTCCCCCGCCCCCCGGGGGGCGATGTACCAAGAGACCCAGTACTTC.

The CDR3 protein is CASSEFRAQETQYF. The CDR3 DNA sequence: TGTGCCAGCAGTGAATTCCGGGCACAAGAGACCCAGTACTTC. The rearrangement uses TRBV6-1 and TRBJ2-5; D is uncertain. Germline CDR1 is MNHNS and CDR2 is SASEGT. This CDR3 has 14 residues. The V end was cut by 2 bases, the J end by 2 bases, with 9 bases between.

About this clonotype: A much larger clonotype is one base distant, so this may be a read error. No conserved phenylalanine or tryptophan is present at the end of the CDR3, so a read error is the likely explanation. The rearrangement uses TRBV3-1 and TRBJ2-1; possibly TRBD2 for D (5 bases). Germline lookup yields CDR1 LGHDT and CDR2 YNNKEL (reference sequence). The CDR3 runs to 14 residues. The V end lost 2 bases, the J end lost 9 bases, and 14 bases lay between the germline ends. This CDR3 is CASSQQLGSSEQFV. CDR3 DNA: TGTGCCAGCAGCCAACAACTAGGAAGCTCTGAGCAGTTCGTC.

The V and J genes are TRBV4-1 and TRBJ2-5; 7 nucleotides agree with TRBD2. The CDR3 consists of 15 residues. With 3 bases clipped from V and 1 base from J, the junction kept 5 bases outside the gene matches. CDR1 is MGHRA and CDR2 is YSYEKL in the germline V gene. The CDR3 region has the DNA TGCGCCAGCAGCCAGGGGAGGGGCTTCCAAGAGACCCAGTACTTC. This translates into CASSQGRGFQETQYF.

The chain uses TRBV7-2 and TRBJ1-2; TRBD1 might be the D (6 bases). The germline V and J ends were trimmed by 1 base and 7 bases, with 13 bases remaining between them. CDR1 and CDR2 (germline): SGHTA, FQGNSA. The CDR3 totals 14 residues. This CDR3 is CASSLEQGRVGYTF. The CDR3 DNA reads TGTGCCAGCAGCTTAGAACAGGGAAGAGTTGGCTACACCTTC.

This clonotype was seen only a few times. A read error is possible here, since a much larger clone lies one base away. The chain employs TRBV3-1 and TRBJ1-2, with TRBD1 identical over 7 bases. The CDR3 is made up of 15 amino acids. V shed 3 bases, J shed 3 bases, and the junction held 7 bases outside the gene matches. Germline V gene sequence: CDR1 LGHDT, CDR2 YNNKEL (reference sequence). The CDR3 bases are TGTGCCAGCAGCCAGACTACAGGGGTGGACTATGGCTACACCTTC. It yields the protein CASSQTTGVDYGYTF.

Points on this clonotype: A clone one base away is much larger, so this may be a read error. The chain is built from TRBV5-1 and TRBJ2-3; no clear D. This CDR3 has 16 amino acids. Germline V lookup: CDR1 SGHRS, CDR2 YFSETQ. The CDR3 loop is CASNLTRGPQGDTQYF. The CDR3 region has the DNA TGCGCCAGCAACTTGACGCGCGGCCCACAAGGGGATACGCAGTATTTT.

The table lists this clonotype with many counts. J is TRBJ2-5 and V is TRBV28, with TRBD2 matching 10 bases. The germline V gene encodes CDR1 MDHEN and CDR2 SYDVKM. With 5 bases clipped from V and 2 bases from J, the junction kept 5 bases outside the gene matches. CDR3 length equals 15 residues. CDR3: CASSHRTSGQETQYF. CDR3 sequence (DNA): TGTGCCAGCAGTCACAGGACTAGCGGACAAGAGACCCAGTACTTC.

The rearrangement links TRBV15 to TRBJ2-7; D is ambiguous. CDR3 length equals 18 residues. CDR1 and CDR2 (germline): LNHNV, YYDKDF (reference sequence). V was pared by 0 bases and J by 5 bases, with 23 bases between. CDR3: CATSRDGLPLSRPDEQYF. CDR3 nucleotide sequence: TGTGCCACCAGCAGAGATGGTCTCCCCCTCTCACGACCGGACGAGCAGTACTTC.

In this sample, this clonotype turned up many times. The V call is TRBV28, the J call TRBJ2-7; a weak D match, TRBD1 (6 bases). Germline V gene lookup returns CDR1 MDHEN and CDR2 SYDVKM. The CDR3 has 13 amino acids. V lost 7 bases, J lost 5 bases, and 15 bases lay in between. The CDR3 protein is CASITGQTHEQYF. The CDR3 nucleotides are TGTGCCAGCATCACGGGACAAACACACGAGCAGTACTTC.

This clonotype showed up many times. The V and J genes are TRBV7-9 and TRBJ2-3; a possible D gene is TRBD2 (7 bases). V was pared by 2 bases and J by 2 bases, with 11 bases between. CDR1 and CDR2 from the germline V gene are SEHNR and FQNEAQ (reference sequence). CDR3 length equals 15 residues. The CDR3 reads CASSLFGGPTDTQYF. As DNA, the CDR3 is TGTGCCAGCAGCTTATTCGGGGGGCCCACAGATACGCAGTATTTT.